Presented here are 3 T cell receptor beta chains from one specimen sequenced in a study of identical twins. One entry per CDR3 protein, called by TCRdb with MiXCR from the 5' RACE reads. The sample has about 810,000 distinct CDR3 sequences; about 12% are singletons. These same data were also listed under a study on yellow fever vaccine responses in identical twins.

The sample taken for sequencing was PBMCs. The source is a woman under 30 in good health.

This chain links TRBV7-9 with TRBJ2-1; a weak D match, TRBD2 (5 bases). The length of the CDR3 is 16 residues. Germline CDR1 is SEHNR and CDR2 is FQNEAQ (reference sequence). V was clipped by 5 bases and J by 2 bases, with 16 bases between them. This CDR3 is CASSLRGATTYNEQFF. CDR3 nucleotide sequence: TGTGCCAGCAGCCTGCGCGGAGCGACTACCTACAATGAGCAGTTCTTC. The entire variable domain, with the rest obtained from reference TRBV7-9 and TRBJ2-1, is as follows: DTGVSQNPRHKITKRGQNVTFRCDPISEHNRLYWYRQTLGQGPEFLTYFQNEAQLEKSRLLSDRFSAERPKGSFSTLEIQRTEQGDSAMYLCASSLRGATTYNEQFFGPGTRLTVL.

The rearrangement joins TRBV7-9 to TRBJ1-1, with a weak D call TRBD1 (6 bases). V lost 5 bases, J lost 10 bases, and 14 bases lay in between. In germline, CDR1 is SEHNR, CDR2 FQNEAQ (reference sequence). CDR3 length: 12 amino acids. The CDR3 DNA sequence: TGTGCCAGCAGCCCCCAGGGCAGGGGAGCTTTCTTT. This translates into CASSPQGRGAFF. Drawing the rest from reference TRBV7-9 and TRBJ1-1, the complete variable domain is DTGVSQNPRHKITKRGQNVTFRCDPISEHNRLYWYRQTLGQGPEFLTYFQNEAQLEKSRLLSDRFSAERPKGSFSTLEIQRTEQGDSAMYLCASSPQGRGAFFGQGTRLTVV.

This CDR3 reads CSVELAGNYEQYF. CDR3 bases: TGCAGCGTTGAACTAGCGGGAAACTACGAGCAGTACTTC. The rearrangement joins TRBV29-1 to TRBJ2-7, with TRBD2 matching 9 bases. This CDR3 has 13 residues. V lost 2 bases, J lost 3 bases, and 2 bases stayed unmatched. CDR1 is SQVTM and CDR2 is ANQGSEA in the germline V gene.